A single sample gave rise to the 30 T cell receptor beta chains below, sequenced in a study of blood T cell repertoires in COVID-19. Assay used: immunoSEQ multiplex PCR; TCRdb lists only in-frame clones, some missing. Of about 480,000 clones listed, roughly 89% were seen once; the top ten hold around 0.92%. Source material: peripheral blood. These receptors were obtained from a man aged 18-30 years with COVID-19, enrolled during active disease.

This chain links TRBV7-2 with TRBJ2-2; perhaps TRBD2 as D (6 bases). The germline gives CDR1 SGHTA, CDR2 FQGNSA. V gave up 6 bases and J gave up 1 base, with 21 bases separating them. This CDR3 spans 18 amino acids. The CDR3 DNA reads TGTGCCAGCAGATTACGCCTGGGGACTTTAGGGAACACCGGGGAGCTGTTTTTT. Its translation: CASRLRLGTLGNTGELFF.

The chain combines TRBV5-1 with TRBJ2-1; 8 bases line up with TRBD1. With V trimmed by 7 bases and J by 6 bases, 6 bases remained unmatched. Germline V gene sequence: CDR1 SGHRS, CDR2 YFSETQ. This CDR3 region has 13 residues. The CDR3 sequence is CASGRDRSNEQFF. In DNA form, the CDR3 reads TGCGCCAGCGGCCGGGACAGGAGCAATGAGCAGTTCTTC.

This chain connects TRBV2 to TRBJ1-3; tentative D call: TRBD1 (5 bases). CDR1 is SNHLY, CDR2 FYNNEI, per germline. Trimming left V 4 bases short and J 4 bases short, with 11 bases between. The CDR3 contains 14 residues. In DNA, the CDR3 is TGTGCCAGCAGTGGTGCAGGGATAGGAAACACCATATATTTT. Protein product: CASSGAGIGNTIYF.

Comments on this clone: The same CDR3 arises from other DNA sequences in this sample as well. The J gene is TRBJ1-1, the V gene TRBV19; D is unresolved. The CDR3 consists of 13 residues. Trimming took off 2 bases at V and 1 base at J, with 5 bases between the two ends. Germline assignment: CDR1 LNHDA and CDR2 SQIVND (reference sequence). The CDR3 protein is CASSINKNTEAFF. The CDR3 DNA sequence: TGTGCCAGTAGTATAAACAAGAACACTGAAGCTTTCTTT.

V is TRBV9 and J is TRBJ1-3; TRBD1 aligns across 9 bases. Germline V lookup: CDR1 SGDLS, CDR2 YYNGEE. With V trimmed by 4 bases and J by 1 base, 9 bases remained unmatched. CDR3 length: 17 residues. Written as DNA, the CDR3 is TGTGCCAGCAGCTCTCGCCGGGACAGGGATTCTGGAAACACCATATATTTT. It encodes CASSSRRDRDSGNTIYF.

The V gene is TRBV5-4, the J gene TRBJ2-1; 8 bases line up with TRBD2. Unmatched junction bases numbered 9, after V lost 4 bases and J lost 6 bases. The CDR3 contains 15 residues. CDR1 is SGHNT, CDR2 YYREEE, per germline (reference sequence). The CDR3: CASSNAGTRGNEQFF. CDR3 bases: TGTGCCAGCAGCAATGCCGGGACTAGAGGCAATGAGCAGTTCTTC.

The rearrangement uses TRBV3-1 (or the pseudogene TRBV3-2) and TRBJ2-1, with 8 bases lining up with TRBD1. CDR1 is LGHDT and CDR2 is YNNKEL in the germline V gene (reference sequence). Trimming removed 10 bases from V and 8 bases from J; junction bases left unmatched: 16. The CDR3 runs to 15 residues. The CDR3 loop reads CATRQGAGGKDEQFF. The CDR3, as DNA: TGTGCCACAAGGCAGGGGGCAGGGGGGAAGGATGAGCAGTTCTTC.

J is TRBJ2-2 and V is TRBV4-1, with TRBD2 matching over 8 bases. This CDR3 is 15 amino acids long. CDR1 MGHRA and CDR2 YSYEKL come from the germline V gene. The ends lost 5 bases at V and 1 base at J; junction bases unmatched: 3. The CDR3 DNA is TGCGCCAGCAGCGCCAGCGGGAGGAACACCGGGGAGCTGTTTTTT. This codes for CASSASGRNTGELFF.

The chain joins TRBV10-1 to TRBJ2-3, with 11 bases lining up with TRBD2. J was trimmed by 2 bases and V by 4 bases; bases with no gene match: 11. Germline V lookup: CDR1 WNHNN, CDR2 SYGVQD (reference sequence). The CDR3 consists of 18 residues. CDR3 DNA sequence: TGCGCCAGCAGTGCTGGTAGCGGGAGGGCCGCATCCACAGATACGCAGTATTTT. This gives the protein CASSAGSGRAASTDTQYF.

The chain couples TRBV5-5 to TRBJ2-5, with D perhaps TRBD2 (5 bases). V lost 5 bases and J 7 bases, leaving 15 bases between the germline ends. Per germline, CDR1 SGHKS and CDR2 YYEKEE (reference sequence). The CDR3 sequence is 13 residues long. Here the CDR3 reads CASRNSAAGTQYF. The CDR3 bases are TGTGCCAGCAGGAATAGCGCTGCGGGGACCCAGTACTTC.

The V and J genes are TRBV2 and TRBJ2-3; TRBD1 matches at 9 bases. Looked up from germline, CDR1 is SNHLY and CDR2 is FYNNEI. The trim removed 5 bases at V and 4 bases at J, leaving 4 bases unmatched. The CDR3 runs 14 residues. The CDR3, as DNA: TGTGCCAGCAGTAATCGACAGGGGGCAGATACGCAGTATTTT. Translated: CASSNRQGADTQYF.

V and J are TRBV6-5 and TRBJ2-1; 8 bases map to TRBD1. The CDR3 spans 15 residues. V was pared by 6 bases and J by 7 bases, with 11 bases of the junction left unmatched. The germline V gene has CDR1 MNHEY and CDR2 SVGAGI. CDR3 protein: CASRSRTGSWNEQFF. The CDR3 DNA is TGTGCCAGCAGGTCCCGGACAGGGTCGTGGAATGAGCAGTTCTTC.

This chain uses TRBV19 with TRBJ2-3, with TRBD2 matching over 13 bases. The germline CDR1 and CDR2 sequences are LNHDA and SQIVND (reference sequence). V shed 5 bases, J shed 2 bases, and the junction held 4 bases outside the gene matches. The CDR3 runs 16 residues. In DNA form, the CDR3 reads TGTGCCAGTAGTTTACTAGCGGGAGGGAACACAGATACGCAGTATTTT. This codes for CASSLLAGGNTDTQYF. The variable domain in full, with the rest retrieved from reference TRBV19 and TRBJ2-3, is DGGITQSPKYLFRKEGQNVTLSCEQNLNHDAMYWYRQDPGQGLRLIYYSQIVNDFQKGDIAEGYSVSREKKESFPLTVTSAQKNPTAFYLCASSLLAGGNTDTQYFGPGTRLTVL.

The gene calls are TRBV5-1 and TRBJ2-7, with D possibly being TRBD1 (5 bases). Germline CDR1 is SGHRS and CDR2 is YFSETQ. V gave up 5 bases and J gave up 7 bases, with 25 bases separating them. CDR3 length: 16 amino acids. CDR3 nucleotides: TGCGCCAGCAGTCTATTTGGAGCAGCGAAGAAGGGGGAGCAGTACTTC. Encoded protein: CASSLFGAAKKGEQYF.

The chain is built from TRBV27 and TRBJ2-6; D might be TRBD1 (6 bases). The germline V gene encodes CDR1 MNHEY and CDR2 SMNVEV (reference sequence). V gave up 10 bases and J gave up 0 bases, with 13 bases separating them. This CDR3 is 15 amino acids long. This CDR3 is CATWGLDSGANVLTF. The CDR3 DNA reads TGTGCCACCTGGGGGCTCGACTCTGGGGCCAACGTCCTGACTTTC.

This chain connects TRBV7-3 to TRBJ2-3; D perhaps matches TRBD2 (6 bases). V lost 5 bases and J lost 6, with 15 bases in between. The V gene's germline CDR1 is SGHTA and CDR2 FQGTGA. This CDR3 has 14 residues. The CDR3 reads CASSHGMSGDTQYF. In nucleotides, the CDR3 is TGTGCCAGCAGCCACGGGATGAGCGGGGATACGCAGTATTTT.

The chain is built from TRBV6-5 and TRBJ2-3, with TRBD2 matching over 11 bases. Germline assignment: CDR1 MNHEY and CDR2 SVGAGI. V lost 8 bases to trimming and J lost 0 bases; unmatched junction nucleotides: 4. The CDR3 has 15 residues. CDR3 loop: CASQGLAVSTDTQYF. The CDR3 nucleotides read TGTGCCAGCCAGGGACTAGCGGTGAGCACAGATACGCAGTATTTT.

The J gene is TRBJ1-4, the V gene TRBV5-4, with D possibly matching TRBD1 (6 bases). CDR3 length equals 16 residues. Germline CDR1 SGHNT, CDR2 YYREEE (reference sequence). The V and J ends lost 0 bases and 10 bases respectively, with 19 bases between them. This CDR3 reads CASSLAHGGRVGKLFF. CDR3 in DNA: TGTGCCAGCAGCTTGGCCCACGGGGGGCGCGTTGGAAAACTGTTTTTT.

The chain joins TRBV27 to TRBJ1-1; 9 bases map to TRBD1. The CDR3 is 13 amino acids. The V gene's germline CDR1 is MNHEY and CDR2 SMNVEV (reference sequence). J lost 7 bases, V lost 6 bases, and 6 bases had no gene match. The CDR3 reads CASSPYRGREAFF. As DNA, the CDR3 is TGTGCCAGCAGCCCTTACAGGGGGCGTGAAGCTTTCTTT.

The rearrangement joins TRBV19 to TRBJ1-4; tentative D call: TRBD1 (6 bases). The CDR3 runs 15 residues. CDR1 LNHDA and CDR2 SQIVND come from the germline V gene (reference sequence). Trimming cost V 4 bases and J 0 bases, with 9 bases left between them. The CDR3 is CASSRTVATNEKLFF. The CDR3 bases are TGTGCCAGTAGTAGGACAGTCGCAACTAATGAAAAACTGTTTTTT.

The chain recombines TRBV25-1 with TRBJ2-7, with 9 bases fitting TRBD1. V lost 3 bases, J lost 2 bases, and 5 bases stayed unmatched. CDR3 length: 15 residues. Per germline, CDR1 MGHDK and CDR2 SYGVNS. CDR3: CASSDSGQGPYEQYF. Here the CDR3 DNA reads TGTGCCAGCAGTGATTCGGGACAGGGCCCCTACGAGCAGTACTTC.

The J gene is TRBJ1-2, the V gene TRBV14; D may be TRBD1 (5 bases). Germline V gene data show CDR1 as SGHDN and CDR2 as FVKESK. Trimming cost V 0 bases and J 8 bases, with 10 bases left between them. There are 13 residues in the CDR3. This CDR3 reads CASSQDLGGGYTF. The CDR3 nucleotides read TGTGCCAGCAGCCAAGATCTTGGGGGGGGCTACACCTTC.

The chain has TRBV5-4 and TRBJ2-1, with D perhaps TRBD2 (6 bases). V lost 1 base and J 6 bases, leaving 11 bases between the germline ends. This CDR3 contains 14 residues. Germline V gene lookup returns CDR1 SGHNT and CDR2 YYREEE (reference sequence). The CDR3 coding sequence is TGTGCCAGCAGCTTGTTGTTGGAGGGCAATGAGCAGTTCTTC. It encodes CASSLLLEGNEQFF. The whole variable domain, filled in from reference TRBV5-4 and TRBJ2-1, reads ETGVTQSPTHLIKTRGQQVTLRCSSQSGHNTVSWYQQALGQGPQFIFQYYREEENGRGNFPPRFSGLQFPNYSSELNVNALELDDSALYLCASSLLLEGNEQFFGPGTRLTVL.

This rearrangement joins TRBV4-1 to TRBJ1-1; 9 bases match TRBD1. This CDR3 is built from 17 residues. The ends lost 1 base at V and 5 bases at J; junction bases unmatched: 11. CDR1 and CDR2 (germline): MGHRA, YSYEKL. The CDR3 region is CASSQGTRTGVGTEAFF. The CDR3 DNA reads as TGCGCCAGCAGCCAAGGGACGAGGACAGGGGTGGGTACTGAAGCTTTCTTT.

This clone was seen more than once but under ten times. The rearrangement links TRBV15 to TRBJ1-5; no clear D gene. The CDR3 loop spans 16 amino acids. Germline assignment: CDR1 LNHNV and CDR2 YYDKDF (reference sequence). The V end lost 2 bases, the J end lost 3 bases, and 14 bases lay between the germline ends. Here the CDR3 reads CATSRYTAGSNQPQHF. In DNA, the CDR3 is TGTGCCACCAGCAGATATACAGCAGGTTCCAATCAGCCCCAGCATTTT.

As for this clone: Mismatch with germline at one junction end may stem from a read error. The V gene is TRBV7-7, the J gene TRBJ2-7; the match to TRBD2 covers 9 bases. Germline V gene data show CDR1 as SSHAT and CDR2 as FNYEAQ (reference sequence). The CDR3 covers 17 residues. The CDR3 spells CASTNWGDSGSIYEQYF. The DNA for the CDR3 is TGTGCTAGCACCAATTGGGGGGATAGCGGGAGTATCTACGAGCAGTACTTC.

The V call is TRBV24-1, the J call TRBJ2-3; D gene unclear. V was cut by 7 bases and J by 6 bases, with 13 bases left in between. The CDR3 contains 13 residues. In germline, CDR1 is KGHDR, CDR2 SFDVKD. The CDR3 region has the DNA TGTGCCACCAGCCTAGGCTTTAGGGATACGCAGTATTTT. This sequence encodes CATSLGFRDTQYF.

This chain joins TRBV5-4 and TRBJ2-3, with a tentative D call TRBD1 (6 bases). Germline CDR1 and CDR2: SGHNT and YYREEE (reference sequence). The CDR3 has 13 residues. Trimming shortened V by 7 bases and J by 2 bases, and 11 bases separated the two germline ends. The CDR3 protein is CASQGQLTDTQYF. CDR3 in DNA: TGTGCCAGCCAGGGACAACTCACAGATACGCAGTATTTT.

The genes are TRBV5-1 and TRBJ2-2; a possible D gene is TRBD1 (5 bases). Looked up from germline, CDR1 is SGHRS and CDR2 is YFSETQ. Trimming took 3 bases from V and 1 from J, leaving 7 bases between them. This CDR3 has 14 amino acids. CDR3 in DNA: TGCGCCAGCAGCTGGGGCAAGAACACCGGGGAGCTGTTTTTT. It yields the protein CASSWGKNTGELFF.

This chain links TRBV2 with TRBJ2-1; D is undetermined. Looked up from germline, CDR1 is SNHLY and CDR2 is FYNNEI. The CDR3 length is 12 residues. The germline V and J ends were trimmed by 1 base and 10 bases, with 8 bases remaining between them. CDR3 nucleotide sequence: TGTGCCAGCAGTGAAGTGGCAGGAGAGCAGTTCTTC. Its translation: CASSEVAGEQFF.